Following are 13 T cell receptor beta chains from one sample sequenced in a study of CD8 T cells in Susac syndrome. The RNA, about 0.45 to 1 ug, was put through reverse transcription using random hexamers. TCRdb re-derived calls from the immunoSEQ multiplex PCR reads in MiXCR, one entry per CDR3 protein. The profile covers about 440,000 distinct CDR3 sequences, with 85% to 90% appearing a single time and approximately 0.12% taken by the ten largest. The sample comprised CD8+ T cells from PBMCs. The receptors shown here come from a human donor with multiple sclerosis.

The rearrangement uses TRBV5-4 and TRBJ1-4, with TRBD1 matching over 7 bases. The CDR3 is 15 amino acids. Trimming removed 0 bases from V and 4 bases from J; junction bases left unmatched: 3. CDR1 is SGHNT and CDR2 is YYREEE in the germline V gene (reference sequence). CDR3: CASSLEGQLNEKLFF. The CDR3 region has the DNA TGTGCCAGCAGCTTGGAGGGACAGCTTAATGAAAAACTGTTTTTT.

This chain connects TRBV4-1 to TRBJ2-2, with TRBD2 identical over 10 bases. CDR3 length: 19 amino acids. V shed 4 bases and J 0 bases; nucleotides not matched to a gene: 11. The V gene's germline CDR1 is MGHRA and CDR2 YSYEKL. The CDR3, as DNA: TGCGCCAGCAGCCTAAAAGTGGCTAGCGGGAGCCCGAACACCGGGGAGCTGTTTTTT. Protein product: CASSLKVASGSPNTGELFF.

This chain connects TRBV5-1 to TRBJ1-1; D gene unclear. The CDR3 extends over 15 amino acids. The V and J ends lost 0 bases and 2 bases respectively, with 11 bases between them. Germline V gives CDR1 SGHRS, CDR2 YFSETQ. CDR3 region: CASSLEADINTEAFF. CDR3 DNA: TGCGCCAGCAGCTTGGAGGCAGATATAAACACTGAAGCTTTCTTT.

The chain joins TRBV7-3 to TRBJ1-1; 7 positions agree with TRBD1. V dropped 0 bases and J dropped 2; count of bases not matched to a gene: 6. Germline V gives CDR1 SGHTA, CDR2 FQGTGA. This CDR3 is built from 16 residues. The CDR3 bases are TGTGCCAGCAGCTTAACGTCTTGGGACAGAAACACTGAAGCTTTCTTT. It codes for CASSLTSWDRNTEAFF.

The J gene is TRBJ2-7, the V gene TRBV27; 10 nucleotides line up with TRBD2. The CDR3 length is 17 residues. V dropped 4 bases and J dropped 4; count of bases not matched to a gene: 13. Per germline, CDR1 MNHEY and CDR2 SMNVEV (reference sequence). The CDR3 spells CASSSKAGGPFFYEQYF. Written as DNA, the CDR3 is TGTGCCAGCAGTTCAAAAGCGGGAGGGCCCTTTTTTTACGAGCAGTACTTC.

CDR3 nucleotides: TGCAGCGCTGTACAGAGCACCGGGGAGCTGTTTTTT. This translates into CSAVQSTGELFF. The rearrangement joins TRBV29-1 to TRBJ2-2; D unclear. The CDR3 loop spans 12 amino acids. V dropped 7 bases and J dropped 4 bases, with 10 bases sitting between them. Germline lookup yields CDR1 SQVTM and CDR2 ANQGSEA.

The chain links TRBV4-2 to TRBJ1-6; unclear D gene. V shed 1 base and J shed 5 bases, with 3 bases lying between them. Per germline, CDR1 LGHNA and CDR2 YNFKEQ. This CDR3 has 13 residues. Here the CDR3 DNA reads TGTGCCAGCAGCCAAGTGCATAATTCACCCCTCCACTTT. The encoded protein is CASSQVHNSPLHF.

The V call is TRBV28, the J call TRBJ2-5, with 9 bases lining up with TRBD1. The germline CDR1 and CDR2 sequences are MDHEN and SYDVKM. Germline trimming cut 7 bases from V and 2 bases from J; bases unmatched to any gene: 8. The CDR3 spans 15 residues. CDR3 coding DNA: TGTGCCAGCAACACCGGGACAGGGTTACAAGAGACCCAGTACTTC. It translates to CASNTGTGLQETQYF.

The chain employs TRBV13 and TRBJ2-1; possibly TRBD1 or TRBD2 for D (5 bases each). The CDR3 spans 16 residues. The V end was cut by 5 bases, the J end by 0 bases, with 14 bases between. Germline CDR1 is PRHDT and CDR2 is FYEKMQ (reference sequence). CDR3 residues: CASSPMGESSYNEQFF. In DNA, the CDR3 is TGTGCCAGCAGCCCTATGGGGGAGAGCTCCTACAATGAGCAGTTCTTC.

The V call is TRBV6-1, the J call TRBJ1-4; D possibly corresponds to TRBD1 (5 bases). Germline assignment: CDR1 MNHNS and CDR2 SASEGT. The CDR3 sequence is 16 residues long. Trimming took 6 bases from V and 3 from J, leaving 17 bases between them. This CDR3 reads CASSDPYRPSNEKLFF. The DNA of the CDR3 is TGTGCCAGCAGCGACCCCTACAGGCCCTCTAATGAAAAACTGTTTTTT.

V usage is TRBV12-3 or TRBV12-4 and J usage is TRBJ2-5, with 11 bases that match TRBD1. This CDR3 has 17 amino acids. The trim removed 4 bases at V and 5 bases at J, leaving 12 bases unmatched. CDR3 sequence reads: CASSSSPGQGEMETQYF. In DNA form, the CDR3 reads TGTGCCAGCAGTTCCTCACCGGGACAGGGGGAGATGGAGACCCAGTACTTC.

This chain uses TRBV5-4 with TRBJ2-7; 8 bases align to TRBD1. Trimming removed 3 bases from V and 5 bases from J; junction bases left unmatched: 10. The CDR3 loop spans 15 amino acids. Germline V lookup: CDR1 SGHNT, CDR2 YYREEE (reference sequence). The CDR3 region has the DNA TGTGCCAGCAGCTCGGATGACAGGGGCTGGGACGAGCAGTACTTC. Amino acid sequence: CASSSDDRGWDEQYF.

The chain is built from TRBV2 and TRBJ2-3; TRBD2 agrees at 10 bases. With V trimmed by 7 bases and J by 3 bases, 4 bases remained unmatched. The CDR3 loop spans 14 amino acids. Germline V CDR1 and CDR2: SNHLY, FYNNEI. CDR3 in amino acids: CASNLAGVTDTQYF. The CDR3 DNA follows: TGTGCCAGCAATCTAGCGGGAGTGACAGATACGCAGTATTTT.